This T cell receptor beta chain emerged from a study of T-cell reconstitution after alpha-beta-depleted transplantation in children. This clonotype occurred many times. Its antigen is currently unknown. Construction of the TCRbeta library involved unique molecular identifiers. TCRdb redid the calling of the PCR reads with MiXCR, one entry per CDR3 protein. The table lists approximately 490,000 distinct CDR3 sequences, about 10% of them singletons. The CDR3 loop spans 18 amino acids. The V segment lost 3 bases and the J segment 1 base; nucleotides outside the gene matches: 9. Germline V gene lookup returns CDR1 KGHDR and CDR2 SFDVKD. Whole-study results and caveats: Fresh T-cell production supplied most of the T-cell counts and diversity seen one year after transplant. Some patients' high day-60 TCRbeta diversity was attributed to recipient cells surviving conditioning. Reportedly, only several hundred clones from non-depleted graft cells drove alpha-beta T-cell counts at about two months.

This chain joins TRBV24-1 and TRBJ2-5; 11 nucleotides align to TRBD2. The input for sequencing was PBMCs, taken before TCRalphabeta/CD19-depleted stem cell transplant. The source of this sequence is a child aged 2 to 10 with inherited bone marrow failure, due to receive a stem cell transplant. CDR3 coding DNA: TGTGCCACCAGTGATCCCCGAGCGACTAGCGGGGTCCAAGAGACCCAGTACTTC. It is translated as CATSDPRATSGVQETQYF.